The 2 T cell receptor beta chains listed next were all sequenced from one sample in a study. Sequencing used immunoSEQ multiplex PCR; TCRdb keeps in-frame clones, though not all of them. The sample carries 40,000 to 55,000 clones, 85% to 95% recorded once. Sequences were obtained from PBMCs. The origin of the receptors is a man between 40 and 49 years old with rheumatoid arthritis.

The rearrangement uses TRBV7-8 and TRBJ2-1; D is uncertain. CDR3 length equals 15 residues. Germline V gives CDR1 SGHVS, CDR2 FQNEAQ. Trimming stripped 4 bases from V and 3 bases from J, with 13 bases between. For the CDR3, the DNA is TGTGCCAGCAGCTCTCTAGTAGCCTACTACAATGAGCAGTTCTTC. As protein: CASSSLVAYYNEQFF.

The chain employs TRBV5-6 and TRBJ1-5; no definite D call. V was cut by 0 bases and J by 7 bases, with 5 bases left in between. The CDR3 totals 12 residues. Germline CDR1 SGHDT, CDR2 YYEEEE. The CDR3 DNA reads TGTGCCAGCAGCTTGGTTAACCAGCCCCAGCATTTT. Translating it yields CASSLVNQPQHF.